The 22 T cell receptor beta chains given below trace back to one sample, sequenced in a study of blood T cell repertoires in COVID-19. This table comes from immunoSEQ multiplex PCR, and its TCRdb copy is limited to in-frame clones, with some not included. The data contain 120,000 or so clones, roughly 84% of them singletons. Source material: peripheral blood. Receptor source: a woman younger than 45 who had recovered from COVID-19.

The J gene is TRBJ1-1, the V gene TRBV30; no clear D. Deletions cut 7 bases from V and 0 bases from J, with 18 bases between. CDR1 is GTSNPN, CDR2 SVGIG, per germline (reference sequence). The CDR3 extends over 15 amino acids. The CDR3: CASNGWAGMNTEAFF. The CDR3 DNA reads as TGTGCCTCAAATGGATGGGCGGGAATGAACACTGAAGCTTTCTTT.

The chain carries TRBV10-1 and TRBJ2-3; the match to TRBD2 covers 7 bases. The germline V gene encodes CDR1 WNHNN and CDR2 SYGVQD (reference sequence). This CDR3 contains 13 residues. The trim removed 6 bases at V and 8 bases at J, leaving 8 bases unmatched. CDR3 region: CASRDGLEGTQYF. As DNA, the CDR3 is TGCGCCAGCAGGGACGGACTAGAGGGTACGCAGTATTTT.

In this sample, this clone turned up a few times. The chain links TRBV18 to TRBJ1-1; no clear D. V lost 3 bases to trimming and J lost 0 bases, with 8 bases between them. This CDR3 contains 14 residues. CDR1 KGHSH and CDR2 LQKENI come from the germline V gene. CDR3 bases: TGTGCCAGCTCACCCTTCGAGGTGAACACTGAAGCTTTCTTT. It encodes CASSPFEVNTEAFF. The variable domain in full, with the rest retrieved from reference TRBV18 and TRBJ1-1, is NAGVMQNPRHLVRRRGQEARLRCSPMKGHSHVYWYRQLPEEGLKFMVYLQKENIIDESGMPKERFSAEFPKEGPSILRIQQVVRGDSAAYFCASSPFEVNTEAFFGQGTRLTVV.

The CDR3 DNA reads TGTGCCAGCAGCCAAAAAGGGGGCGTATATGATAGTGGCTACACCTTC. This encodes CASSQKGGVYDSGYTF. V is TRBV3-1 (or the pseudogene TRBV3-2) and J is TRBJ1-2; the match to TRBD1 covers 7 bases. This CDR3 has 16 amino acids. The V gene end was trimmed by 2 bases and the J gene end by 7 bases; junction bases not matched to a gene: 13. Germline CDR1 reads LGHDT; CDR2 reads YNNKEL (reference sequence).

This clone was observed once. The chain uses TRBV7-3 and TRBJ2-2; D perhaps matches TRBD2 (5 bases). With 4 bases removed from V and 6 bases from J, the gap between germline ends came to 12 bases. This CDR3 has 14 residues. The germline V gene encodes CDR1 SGHTA and CDR2 FQGTGA. CDR3 residues: CASSWTPGAGELFF. The CDR3, as DNA: TGTGCCAGCAGCTGGACCCCCGGGGCCGGGGAGCTGTTTTTT.

The chain couples TRBV18 to TRBJ1-1, with D possibly matching TRBD1 (5 bases). The CDR3 extends over 17 amino acids. V was clipped by 3 bases and J by 0 bases, with 17 bases between them. Germline V CDR1 and CDR2: KGHSH, LQKENI. CDR3 amino acids: CASSPDTGGGMNTEAFF. The CDR3 DNA follows: TGTGCCAGCTCACCCGATACGGGCGGGGGGATGAACACTGAAGCTTTCTTT.

V usage is TRBV7-9 and J usage is TRBJ1-2, with 7 positions matching TRBD1. CDR1 and CDR2 (germline): SEHNR, FQNEAQ (reference sequence). CDR3 size: 14 residues. The J segment lost 3 bases and the V segment lost 2 bases, leaving 3 bases of the junction unmatched. The CDR3 protein is CASSLITGDYGYTF. CDR3 in DNA: TGTGCCAGCAGCTTAATAACAGGGGACTATGGCTACACCTTC.

This chain links TRBV6-5 with TRBJ1-2; 7 nucleotides align to TRBD1. The ends lost 6 bases at V and 6 bases at J; junction bases unmatched: 7. From germline, CDR1 is MNHEY and CDR2 SVGAGI. The CDR3 is 13 residues long. CDR3 sequence reads: CASRRGQSDGYTF. Written as DNA, the CDR3 is TGTGCCAGCAGACGGGGACAGTCTGATGGCTACACCTTC.

This clone was observed a handful of times. The V and J genes are TRBV9 and TRBJ1-6; D not certain. The CDR3 contains 13 residues. V was trimmed by 4 bases and J by 8 bases, leaving 10 bases between them. CDR1 is SGDLS and CDR2 is YYNGEE in the germline V gene. The CDR3 is CASSRIRDSPLHF. DNA for the CDR3: TGTGCCAGCAGCCGTATACGGGATTCACCCCTCCACTTT.

V is TRBV7-9 and J is TRBJ2-3, with TRBD2 matching over 14 bases. Germline loops: CDR1 SEHNR, CDR2 FQNEAQ (reference sequence). This CDR3 has 17 amino acids. After removal of 5 bases from V and 3 bases from J, the junction contained 7 bases not matched to a gene. This CDR3 is CASSGRTSGGKTDTQYF. Here the CDR3 DNA reads TGTGCCAGCAGCGGGCGGACTAGCGGGGGGAAAACAGATACGCAGTATTTT.

The rearrangement links TRBV6-4 to TRBJ1-6, with TRBD1 identical over 8 bases. Germline CDR1 and CDR2: MRHNA and SNTAGT. This CDR3 region has 15 residues. V was pared by 6 bases and J by 7 bases, with 8 bases of the junction left unmatched. The CDR3, as DNA: TGTGCCAGCAGGATGGACAGGGTTTTAAATTCACCCCTCCACTTT. This sequence encodes CASRMDRVLNSPLHF.

The chain links TRBV19 to TRBJ1-5; 10 nucleotides align to TRBD1. Germline V lookup: CDR1 LNHDA, CDR2 SQIVND (reference sequence). CDR3 length equals 15 residues. J gave up 2 bases and V 5 bases, and 3 bases lay outside the gene matches. Here the CDR3 reads CASSFGTGGNQPQHF. Written as DNA, the CDR3 is TGTGCCAGTAGTTTCGGGACAGGGGGCAATCAGCCCCAGCATTTT.

The chain is built from TRBV18 and TRBJ2-1; D possibly corresponds to TRBD1 (5 bases). The germline CDR1 and CDR2 sequences are KGHSH and LQKENI. With 5 bases removed from V and 7 bases from J, the gap between germline ends came to 9 bases. The CDR3 is 12 amino acids. CDR3 sequence: CASSSGLNEQFF. In nucleotides, the CDR3 is TGTGCCAGCTCATCAGGGCTGAATGAGCAGTTCTTC.

This clone was counted a single time. This chain joins TRBV11-2 and TRBJ2-1; 9 bases agree with TRBD2. Germline CDR1 is SGHAT and CDR2 is FQNNGV. This CDR3 contains 16 residues. Germline trimming cut 7 bases from V and 9 bases from J; bases unmatched to any gene: 16. CDR3 in DNA: TGTGCCAGCACCCTAAACTCCCAGCGGGGGGTTTCTGAGCAGTTCTTC. It yields the protein CASTLNSQRGVSEQFF.

The chain recombines TRBV19 with TRBJ1-6; TRBD1 agrees at 10 bases. The CDR3 contains 17 residues. The V segment lost 5 bases and the J segment 4 bases; nucleotides outside the gene matches: 8. Germline loops: CDR1 LNHDA, CDR2 SQIVND (reference sequence). The CDR3 DNA follows: TGTGCCAGTAGTCCGGGGGACAGGGGCTCGTATAATTCACCCCTCCACTTT. It specifies CASSPGDRGSYNSPLHF. The complete variable domain, with remaining parts taken from reference TRBV19 and TRBJ1-6, reads DGGITQSPKYLFRKEGQNVTLSCEQNLNHDAMYWYRQDPGQGLRLIYYSQIVNDFQKGDIAEGYSVSREKKESFPLTVTSAQKNPTAFYLCASSPGDRGSYNSPLHFGNGTRLTVT.

The V call is TRBV11-2, the J call TRBJ1-2; 9 nucleotides agree with TRBD1. Germline trimming cut 5 bases from V and 8 bases from J; bases unmatched to any gene: 9. This CDR3 comprises 14 residues. The germline CDR1 and CDR2 sequences are SGHAT and FQNNGV. The CDR3 nucleotides read TGTGCCAGCAGCCGGGACAGGGTCCTCGGCGGCTACACCTTC. Residues: CASSRDRVLGGYTF.

This sequence joins TRBV29-1 and TRBJ2-3; D is possibly TRBD2 (5 bases). The CDR3 has 14 residues. Trimming stripped 6 bases from V and 4 bases from J, with 17 bases between. From germline, CDR1 is SQVTM and CDR2 ANQGSEA. CDR3: CSVQGGKRADTQYF. CDR3 nucleotides: TGCAGCGTCCAAGGCGGCAAGAGGGCAGATACGCAGTATTTT.

V usage is TRBV19 and J usage is TRBJ2-2; TRBD1 agrees at 8 bases. CDR3 length equals 16 residues. Germline V lookup: CDR1 LNHDA, CDR2 SQIVND (reference sequence). Trimming took 3 bases from V and 1 from J; bases not matched to a gene: 4. Here the CDR3 DNA reads TGTGCCAGTAGTATTCGGACAGGGCAGAACACCGGGGAGCTGTTTTTT. Translated, it gives CASSIRTGQNTGELFF.

The V call is TRBV21-1, the J call TRBJ1-3. TRBV21-1 is tagged as a pseudogene. This CDR3 has 15 amino acids. CDR3 sequence reads: CASSKRLCSGNTIYF. The DNA for the CDR3 is TGTGCCAGCAGCAAGAGGCTTTGCTCTGGAAACACCATATATTTT.

This chain links TRBV11-1 with TRBJ2-3; TRBD2 aligns across 8 bases. This CDR3 region has 16 residues. Germline CDR1 reads SGHAT; CDR2 reads FQDESV (reference sequence). The V segment lost 3 bases and the J segment 1 base; nucleotides outside the gene matches: 6. CDR3 coding DNA: TGTGCCAGCAGCTTGACGGGGGGGCGTGGCACAGATACGCAGTATTTT. This gives the protein CASSLTGGRGTDTQYF.

This clone was seen a single time. The V call is TRBV7-6, the J call TRBJ2-5, with a tentative D call TRBD2 (5 bases). V was clipped by 6 bases and J by 4 bases, with 18 bases between them. Germline V gene data show CDR1 as SGHVS and CDR2 as FNYEAQ. CDR3 size: 15 residues. The CDR3 sequence: CASRGWGESSETQYF. The CDR3 bases are TGTGCCAGCAGGGGTTGGGGAGAGTCATCAGAGACCCAGTACTTC.

The gene calls are TRBV5-1 and TRBJ1-4; 8 bases align to TRBD1. This CDR3 spans 15 amino acids. Germline V gene lookup returns CDR1 SGHRS and CDR2 YFSETQ. V lost 5 bases, J lost 8 bases, and 11 bases stayed unmatched. Here the CDR3 reads CASRVSGGAQEKLFF. CDR3 sequence (DNA): TGCGCCAGCAGGGTATCAGGGGGCGCACAAGAAAAACTGTTTTTT.